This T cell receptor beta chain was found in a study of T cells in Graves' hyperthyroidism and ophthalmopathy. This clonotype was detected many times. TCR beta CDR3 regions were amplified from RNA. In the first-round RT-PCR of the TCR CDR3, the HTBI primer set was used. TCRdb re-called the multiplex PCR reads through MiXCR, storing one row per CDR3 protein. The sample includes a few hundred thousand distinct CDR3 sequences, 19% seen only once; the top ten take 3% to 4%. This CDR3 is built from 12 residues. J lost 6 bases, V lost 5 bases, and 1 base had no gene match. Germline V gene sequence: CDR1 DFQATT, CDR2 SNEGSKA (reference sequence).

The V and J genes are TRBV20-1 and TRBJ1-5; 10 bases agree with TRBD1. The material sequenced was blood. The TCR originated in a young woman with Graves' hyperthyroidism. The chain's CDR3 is CSARTGGQPQHF. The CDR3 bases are TGCAGTGCTCGGACAGGGGGTCAGCCCCAGCATTTT.